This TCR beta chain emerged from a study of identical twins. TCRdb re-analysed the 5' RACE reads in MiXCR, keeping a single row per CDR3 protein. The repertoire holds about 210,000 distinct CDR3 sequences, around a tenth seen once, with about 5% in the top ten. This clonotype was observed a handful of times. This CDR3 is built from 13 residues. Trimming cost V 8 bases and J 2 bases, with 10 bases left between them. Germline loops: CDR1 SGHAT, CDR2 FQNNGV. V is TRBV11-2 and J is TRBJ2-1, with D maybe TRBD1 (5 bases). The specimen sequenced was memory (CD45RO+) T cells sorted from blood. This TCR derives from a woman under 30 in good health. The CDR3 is CASVSDTYNEQFF. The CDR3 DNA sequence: TGTGCCAGCGTCTCGGACACCTACAATGAGCAGTTCTTC.